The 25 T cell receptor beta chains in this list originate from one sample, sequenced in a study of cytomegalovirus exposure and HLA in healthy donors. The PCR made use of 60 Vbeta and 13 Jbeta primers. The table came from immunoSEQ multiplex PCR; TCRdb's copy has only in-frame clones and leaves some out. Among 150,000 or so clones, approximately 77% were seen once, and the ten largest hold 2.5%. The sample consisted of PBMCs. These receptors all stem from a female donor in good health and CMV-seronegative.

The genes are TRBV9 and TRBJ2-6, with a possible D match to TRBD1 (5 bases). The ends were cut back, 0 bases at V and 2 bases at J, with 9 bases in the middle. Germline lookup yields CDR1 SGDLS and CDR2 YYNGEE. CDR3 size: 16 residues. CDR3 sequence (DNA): TGTGCCAGCAGCGTAGGGGCAGGGCCTGGGGCCAACGTCCTGACTTTC. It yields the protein CASSVGAGPGANVLTF.

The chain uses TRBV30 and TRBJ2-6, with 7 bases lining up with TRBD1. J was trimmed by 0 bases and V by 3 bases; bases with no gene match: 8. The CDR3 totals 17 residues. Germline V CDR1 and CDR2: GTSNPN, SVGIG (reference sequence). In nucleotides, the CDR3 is TGTGCCTGGAGCGTGGGGACAGCCCTCTCTGGGGCCAACGTCCTGACTTTC. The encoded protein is CAWSVGTALSGANVLTF. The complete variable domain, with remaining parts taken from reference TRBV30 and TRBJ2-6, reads SQTIHQWPATLVQPVGSPLSLECTVEGTSNPNLYWYRQAAGRGLQLLFYSVGIGQISSEVPQNLSASRPQDRQFILSSKKLLLSDSGFYLCAWSVGTALSGANVLTFGAGSRLTVL.

DNA of the CDR3: TGTGCCAGCAGCTTGGGAGGGATCGAGACCCAGTACTTC. This gives the protein CASSLGGIETQYF. The gene calls are TRBV7-3 and TRBJ2-5; TRBD2 agrees at 7 bases. This CDR3 is built from 13 residues. V was clipped by 3 bases and J by 5 bases; unmatched bases: 3. Per germline, CDR1 SGHTA and CDR2 FQGTGA.

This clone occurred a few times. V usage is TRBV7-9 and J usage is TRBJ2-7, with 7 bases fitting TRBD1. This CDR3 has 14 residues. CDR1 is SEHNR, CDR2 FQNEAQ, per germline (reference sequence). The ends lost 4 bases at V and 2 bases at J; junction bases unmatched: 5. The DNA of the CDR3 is TGTGCCAGCAGCTCTCCGGGACAGCCCTACGAGCAGTACTTC. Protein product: CASSSPGQPYEQYF.

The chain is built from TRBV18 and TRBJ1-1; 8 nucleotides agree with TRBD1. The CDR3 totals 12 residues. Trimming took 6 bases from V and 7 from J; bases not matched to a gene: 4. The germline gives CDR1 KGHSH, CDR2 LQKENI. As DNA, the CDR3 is TGTGCCAGCTCCCTCGACAGGGGTGAAGCTTTCTTT. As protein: CASSLDRGEAFF.

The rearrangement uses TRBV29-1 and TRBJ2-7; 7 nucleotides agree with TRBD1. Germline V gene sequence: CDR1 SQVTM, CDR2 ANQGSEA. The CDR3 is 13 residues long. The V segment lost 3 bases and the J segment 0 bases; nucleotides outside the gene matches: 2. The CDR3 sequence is CSVEKGASYEQYF. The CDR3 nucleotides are TGCAGCGTTGAGAAGGGGGCCTCCTACGAGCAGTACTTC.

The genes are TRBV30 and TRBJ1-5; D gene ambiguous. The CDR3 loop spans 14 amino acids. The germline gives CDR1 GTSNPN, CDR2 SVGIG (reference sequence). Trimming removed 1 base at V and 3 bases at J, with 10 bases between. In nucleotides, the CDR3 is TGTGCCTGGAGTGGCAGTGGTGACAATCAGCCCCAGCATTTT. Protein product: CAWSGSGDNQPQHF.

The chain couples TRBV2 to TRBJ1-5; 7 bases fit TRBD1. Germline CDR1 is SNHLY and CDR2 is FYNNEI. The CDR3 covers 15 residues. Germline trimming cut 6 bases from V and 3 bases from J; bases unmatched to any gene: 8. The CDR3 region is CASRDDRAANQPQHF. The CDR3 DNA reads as TGTGCCAGCAGAGATGACAGGGCGGCCAATCAGCCCCAGCATTTT.

CDR3 in DNA: TGTGCCAGCAGCCAAGGAGTCCGAACAGGCACGCAGTATTTT. It translates to CASSQGVRTGTQYF. J is TRBJ2-3 and V is TRBV14, with D tentatively TRBD1 (5 bases). The length of the CDR3 is 14 residues. Germline CDR1 is SGHDN and CDR2 is FVKESK. The V end was cut by 1 base, the J end by 9 bases, with 14 bases between. The full variable domain, in which reference TRBV14 and TRBJ2-3 provide the parts outside the CDR3, is EAGVTQFPSHSVIEKGQTVTLRCDPISGHDNLYWYRRVMGKEIKFLLHFVKESKQDESGMPNNRFLAERTGGTYSTLKVQPAELEDSGVYFCASSQGVRTGTQYFGPGTRLTVL.

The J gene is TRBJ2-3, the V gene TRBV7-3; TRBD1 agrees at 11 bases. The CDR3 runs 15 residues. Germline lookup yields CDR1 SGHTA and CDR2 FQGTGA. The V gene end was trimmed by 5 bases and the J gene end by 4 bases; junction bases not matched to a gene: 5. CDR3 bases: TGTGCCAGCAGCCTCCTGGGACAGGGGGCAGATACGCAGTATTTT. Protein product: CASSLLGQGADTQYF.

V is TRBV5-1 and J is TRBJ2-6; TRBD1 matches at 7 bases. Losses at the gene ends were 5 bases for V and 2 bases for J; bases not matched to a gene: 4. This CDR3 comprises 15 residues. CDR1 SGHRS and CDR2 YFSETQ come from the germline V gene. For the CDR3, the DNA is TGCGCCAGCAGGTCTACAGGGGCTGGGGCCAACGTCCTGACTTTC. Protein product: CASRSTGAGANVLTF.

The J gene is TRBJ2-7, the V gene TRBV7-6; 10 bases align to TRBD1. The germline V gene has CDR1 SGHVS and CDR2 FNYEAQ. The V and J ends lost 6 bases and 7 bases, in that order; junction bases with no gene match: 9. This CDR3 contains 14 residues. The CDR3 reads CASSPGQGFSEQYF. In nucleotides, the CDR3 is TGTGCCAGCAGTCCGGGACAGGGGTTTTCGGAGCAGTACTTC.

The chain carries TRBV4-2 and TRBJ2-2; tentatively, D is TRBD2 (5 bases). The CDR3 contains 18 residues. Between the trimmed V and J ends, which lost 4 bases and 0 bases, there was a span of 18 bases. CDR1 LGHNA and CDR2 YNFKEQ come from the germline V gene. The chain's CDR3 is CASSPLWASGTNTGELFF. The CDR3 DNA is TGTGCCAGCAGCCCCCTATGGGCGAGCGGCACGAACACCGGGGAGCTGTTTTTT.

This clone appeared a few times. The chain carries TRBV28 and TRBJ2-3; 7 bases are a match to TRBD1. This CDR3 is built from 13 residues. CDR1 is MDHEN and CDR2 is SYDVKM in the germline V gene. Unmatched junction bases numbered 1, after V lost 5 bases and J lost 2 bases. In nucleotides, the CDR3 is TGTGCCAGCAGTACAGGGGTCACAGATACGCAGTATTTT. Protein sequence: CASSTGVTDTQYF.

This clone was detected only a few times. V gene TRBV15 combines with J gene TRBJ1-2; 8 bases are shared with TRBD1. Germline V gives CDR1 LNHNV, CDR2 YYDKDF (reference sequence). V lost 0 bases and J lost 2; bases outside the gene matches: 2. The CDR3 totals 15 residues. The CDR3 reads CATSRDRDRNYGYTF. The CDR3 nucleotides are TGTGCCACCAGCAGAGACCGGGACAGGAACTATGGCTACACCTTC.

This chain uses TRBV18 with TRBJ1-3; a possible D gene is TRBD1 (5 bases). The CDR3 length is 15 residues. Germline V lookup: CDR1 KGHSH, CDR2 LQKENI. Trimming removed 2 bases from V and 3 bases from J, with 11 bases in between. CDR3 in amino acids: CASSPAGNGGNTIYF. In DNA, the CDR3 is TGTGCCAGCTCACCAGCAGGGAATGGTGGAAACACCATATATTTT.

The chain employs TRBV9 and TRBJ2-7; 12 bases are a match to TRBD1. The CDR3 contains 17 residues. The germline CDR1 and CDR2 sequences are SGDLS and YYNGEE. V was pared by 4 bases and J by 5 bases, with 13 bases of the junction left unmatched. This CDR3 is CASSPGAGGQGAHEQYF. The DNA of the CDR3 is TGTGCCAGCAGCCCCGGCGCGGGGGGACAGGGGGCCCACGAGCAGTACTTC. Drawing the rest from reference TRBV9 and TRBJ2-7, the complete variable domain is DSGVTQTPKHLITATGQRVTLRCSPRSGDLSVYWYQQSLDQGLQFLIQYYNGEERAKGNILERFSAQQFPDLHSELNLSSLELGDSALYFCASSPGAGGQGAHEQYFGPGTRLTVT.

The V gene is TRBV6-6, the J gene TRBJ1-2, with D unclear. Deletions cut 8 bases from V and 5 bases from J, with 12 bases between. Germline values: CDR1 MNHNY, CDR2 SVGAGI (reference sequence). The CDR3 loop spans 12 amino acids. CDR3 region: CASSAGIYGYTF. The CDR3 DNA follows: TGTGCCAGCTCCGCAGGTATATATGGCTACACCTTC.

CDR3 loop: CASSYFDILNTDTQYF. For the CDR3, the DNA is TGTGCCAGCAGTTACTTTGACATACTTAACACAGATACGCAGTATTTT. The J gene is TRBJ2-3, the V gene TRBV6-5; D gene uncertain. Germline V lookup: CDR1 MNHEY, CDR2 SVGAGI. Trimming removed 1 base at V and 2 bases at J, with 13 bases between. The CDR3 runs to 16 residues.

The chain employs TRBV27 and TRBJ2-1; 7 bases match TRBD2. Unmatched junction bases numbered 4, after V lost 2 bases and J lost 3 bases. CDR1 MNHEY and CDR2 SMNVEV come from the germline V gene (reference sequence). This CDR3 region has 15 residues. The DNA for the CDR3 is TGTGCCAGCAGTTTACGGGGGGAAGGCTACAATGAGCAGTTCTTC. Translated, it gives CASSLRGEGYNEQFF.

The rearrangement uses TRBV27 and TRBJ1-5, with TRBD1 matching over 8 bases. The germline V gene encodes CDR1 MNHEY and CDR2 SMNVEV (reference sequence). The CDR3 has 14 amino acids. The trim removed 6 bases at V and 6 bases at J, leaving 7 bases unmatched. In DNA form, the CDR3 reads TGTGCCAGCAGCCGGACAGGGAACGGTCAGCCCCAGCATTTT. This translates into CASSRTGNGQPQHF.

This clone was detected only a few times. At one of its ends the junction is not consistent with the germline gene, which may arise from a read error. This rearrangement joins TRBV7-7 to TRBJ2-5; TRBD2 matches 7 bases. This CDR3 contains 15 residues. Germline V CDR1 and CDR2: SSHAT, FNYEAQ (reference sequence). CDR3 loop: CASSPGGTHEETQYF. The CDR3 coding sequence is TGTGCTAGCAGTCCCGGGGGGACGCATGAAGAGACCCAGTACTTC.

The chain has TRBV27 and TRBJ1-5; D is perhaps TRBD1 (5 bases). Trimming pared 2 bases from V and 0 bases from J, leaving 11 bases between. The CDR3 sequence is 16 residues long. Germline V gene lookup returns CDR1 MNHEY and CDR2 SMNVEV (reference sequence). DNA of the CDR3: TGTGCCAGCAGTTTAGGGGGGGGATTTAGCAATCAGCCCCAGCATTTT. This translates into CASSLGGGFSNQPQHF.

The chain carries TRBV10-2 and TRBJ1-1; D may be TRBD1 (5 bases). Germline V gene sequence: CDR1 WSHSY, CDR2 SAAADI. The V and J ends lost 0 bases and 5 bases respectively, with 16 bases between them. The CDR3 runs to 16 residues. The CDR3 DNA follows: TGCGCCAGCAGTGAGTCCGGGGCAGGCGGGGGGACTGAAGCTTTCTTT. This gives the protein CASSESGAGGGTEAFF.

The CDR3 DNA reads TGTGCCAGTAGGACCAAACAGGGGCAGAGTGAAAAACTGTTTTTT. It specifies CASRTKQGQSEKLFF. The V gene is TRBV19, the J gene TRBJ1-4; 7 nucleotides match TRBD1. This CDR3 is 15 amino acids long. J lost 7 bases, V lost 6 bases, and 11 bases had no gene match. CDR1 LNHDA and CDR2 SQIVND come from the germline V gene (reference sequence). The full variable domain, rest sourced from reference TRBV19 and TRBJ1-4, is DGGITQSPKYLFRKEGQNVTLSCEQNLNHDAMYWYRQDPGQGLRLIYYSQIVNDFQKGDIAEGYSVSREKKESFPLTVTSAQKNPTAFYLCASRTKQGQSEKLFFGSGTQLSVL.